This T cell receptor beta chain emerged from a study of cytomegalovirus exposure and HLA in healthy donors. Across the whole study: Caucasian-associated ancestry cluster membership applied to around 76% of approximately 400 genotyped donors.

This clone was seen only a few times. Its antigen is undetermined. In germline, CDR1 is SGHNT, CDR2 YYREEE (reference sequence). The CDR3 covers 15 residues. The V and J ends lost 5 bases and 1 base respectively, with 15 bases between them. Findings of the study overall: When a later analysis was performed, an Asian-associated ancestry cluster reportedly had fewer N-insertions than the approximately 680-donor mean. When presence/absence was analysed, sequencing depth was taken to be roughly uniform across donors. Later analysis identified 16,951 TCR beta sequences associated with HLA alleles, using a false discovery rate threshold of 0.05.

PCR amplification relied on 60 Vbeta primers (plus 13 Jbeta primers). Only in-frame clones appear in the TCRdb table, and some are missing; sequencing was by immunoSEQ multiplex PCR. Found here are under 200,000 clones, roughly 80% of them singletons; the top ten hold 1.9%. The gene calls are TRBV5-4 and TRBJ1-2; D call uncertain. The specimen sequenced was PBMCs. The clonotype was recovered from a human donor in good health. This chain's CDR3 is CASSQRKAFNYGYTF. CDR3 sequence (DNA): TGTGCCAGCAGTCAGAGGAAAGCCTTTAACTATGGCTACACCTTC.